A selection of T cell receptor beta chains follows, all from one sample in a study of beta chain features in type 1 diabetes. TCRdb keeps only in-frame clones here, not all; method: immunoSEQ multiplex PCR. The sample lists under 300,000 clones; 25% to 30% were seen once. The sequenced sample was central memory CD4+ T cells from blood. These receptors were obtained from a man aged 25 to 40 in good health. Both conserved end residues are trimmed from each CDR3. Each record gives: CDR3 length, V gene, J gene, CDR3 protein.

>9|TRBV2|TRBJ1-2
ASSELLGYT
>13|TRBV13|TRBJ2-7
ASSLGRGRSYEQY
>12|TRBV2|TRBJ2-7
ASSDPGLATEQY
>12|TRBV9|TRBJ1-1
ASSVRPGNTEAF
>13|TRBV7-8|TRBJ2-3
ASSLVGQGTDTQY
>10|TRBV6-6|TRBJ2-3
ASRASTDTQY
>15|TRBV7-2|TRBJ2-1
ASSLALKRGIYNEQF
>14|TRBV4-3|TRBJ2-1
ASSHRLGPARGEQF
>13|TRBV5-1|TRBJ2-1
ASHLGTSGTNEQF
>15|TRBV7-2|TRBJ2-3
ASSRLAGVLATDTQY
>12|TRBV29-1|TRBJ1-1
SASYSLRDTEAF
>11|TRBV30|TRBJ2-7
AWSSGGPYEQY
>12|TRBV7-2|TRBJ2-1
ASRSQGGRNEQF
>14|TRBV19|TRBJ2-3
ASTSNSGSLGDTQY
>13|TRBV28|TRBJ2-6
ASSLLGSGANVLT
>14|TRBV27|TRBJ2-7
ASSLEGSGREYEQY
>14|TRBV11-2|TRBJ2-1
ASSFRLAGLYNEQF
>16|TRBV29-1|TRBJ2-6
SVRLEGSGETGANVLT
>13|TRBV15|TRBJ2-5
ATSRGDSSQETQY
>13|TRBV27|TRBJ2-3
ASRARPSSTDTQY
>11|TRBV7-9|TRBJ2-1
ASSKRGLDEQF
>10|TRBV25-1|TRBJ2-5
ASSYREETQY
>11|TRBV28|TRBJ2-5
ASSLGQILTQY
>12|TRBV6-6|TRBJ2-7
ASTQGLLLYEQY
>14|TRBV10-3|TRBJ2-3
AIRPGLAGGPDTQY